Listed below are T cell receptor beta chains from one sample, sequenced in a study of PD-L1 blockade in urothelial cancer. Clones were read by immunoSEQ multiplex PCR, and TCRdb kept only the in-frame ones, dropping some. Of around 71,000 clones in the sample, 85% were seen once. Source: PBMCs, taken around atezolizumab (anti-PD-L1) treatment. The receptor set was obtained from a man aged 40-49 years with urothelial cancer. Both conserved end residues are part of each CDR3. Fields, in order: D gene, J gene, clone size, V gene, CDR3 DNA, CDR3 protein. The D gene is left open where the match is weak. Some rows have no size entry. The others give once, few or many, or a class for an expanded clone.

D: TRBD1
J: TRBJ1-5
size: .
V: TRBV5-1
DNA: TGCGCCAGCAGCTTGGCCGGACAGGGCCCCAATCAGCCCCAGCATTTT
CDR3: CASSLAGQGPNQPQHF

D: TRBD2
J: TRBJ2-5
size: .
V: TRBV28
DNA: TGTGCCAGCAGTTTCGGACTAGCGGGACCGGTGCGACAAGAGACCCAGTACTTC
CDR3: CASSFGLAGPVRQETQYF

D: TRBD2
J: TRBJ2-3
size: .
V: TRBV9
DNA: TGTGCCAGCAGCCCCTTTGGTAGCGGGAGGAGGAGGGATACGCAGTATTTT
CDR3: CASSPFGSGRRRDTQYF

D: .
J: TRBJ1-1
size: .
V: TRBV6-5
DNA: TGTGCCAGCACTAAAAGGGGGATCACTGAAGCTTTCTTT
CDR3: CASTKRGITEAFF

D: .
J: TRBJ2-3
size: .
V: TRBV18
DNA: TGTGCCAGCTCACCAAACCCAGGGGTTGGACGAGATACGCAGTATTTT
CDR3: CASSPNPGVGRDTQYF

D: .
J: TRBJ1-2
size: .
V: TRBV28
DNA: TGTGCCAGCAGTTCAGACAGCTATGGCTACACCTTC
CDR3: CASSSDSYGYTF

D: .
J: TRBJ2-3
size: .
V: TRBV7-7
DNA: TGTGCTAGCAGCCCAAGCGGGTATACGCAGTATTTT
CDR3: CASSPSGYTQYF

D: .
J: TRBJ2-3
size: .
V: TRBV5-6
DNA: TGTGCCAGCAGCTTGGGGGGCCAAGATACGCAGTATTTT
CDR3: CASSLGGQDTQYF

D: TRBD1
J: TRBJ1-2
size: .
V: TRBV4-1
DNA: TGCGCCAGCAGCCAAGTTAGGGTCCTACAGGGGAGGAACTATGGCTACACCTTC
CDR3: CASSQVRVLQGRNYGYTF

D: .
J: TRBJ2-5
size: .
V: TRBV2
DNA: TGTGCCAGCACCCAACAACGACTGACGGAGACCCAGTACTTC
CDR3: CASTQQRLTETQYF

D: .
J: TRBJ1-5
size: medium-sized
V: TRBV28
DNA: TGTGCCAGCAGTTTAGCCGGAGAGAATCAGCCCCAGCATTTT
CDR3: CASSLAGENQPQHF

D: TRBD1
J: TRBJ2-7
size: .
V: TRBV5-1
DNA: TGTGCCAGCAGCCACGGGACAGGGAGGAACGAGCAGTACTTC
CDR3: CASSHGTGRNEQYF

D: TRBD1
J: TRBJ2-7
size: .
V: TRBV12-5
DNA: TGTGCTAGTGGTTTGGTACTAGGGACAGAATACGAGCAGTACTTC
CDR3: CASGLVLGTEYEQYF

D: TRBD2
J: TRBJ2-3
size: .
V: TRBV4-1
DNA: TGCGCCAGCAGCCAAGACTCACTAGCGGGAGGTACAGATACGCAGTATTTT
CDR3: CASSQDSLAGGTDTQYF

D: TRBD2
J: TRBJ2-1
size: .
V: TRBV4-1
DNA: TGCGCCAGCAGCCTCCTAACCCTAGCGGGAGTAGATGAGCAGTTCTTC
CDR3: CASSLLTLAGVDEQFF

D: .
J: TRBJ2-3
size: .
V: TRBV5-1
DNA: TGCGCCAGCAGCCAGACCACACACGGGATGGGTCCAGATACGCAGTATTTT
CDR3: CASSQTTHGMGPDTQYF

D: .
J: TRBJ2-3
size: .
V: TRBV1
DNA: TGCACCAGCAGCCAAGCACATATACGGGGGGCGGGCACAGATACGCAGTATTTT
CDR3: CTSSQAHIRGAGTDTQYF

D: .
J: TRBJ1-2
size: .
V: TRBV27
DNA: TGTGCCAGCAGTACTAGGCAGTATACCGGCTACACCTTC
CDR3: CASSTRQYTGYTF

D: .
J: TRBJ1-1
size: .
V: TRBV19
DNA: TGTGCCACCCGGAAGACAGGGAACACTGAAGCTTTCTTT
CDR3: CATRKTGNTEAFF

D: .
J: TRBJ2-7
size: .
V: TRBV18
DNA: TGTGCCAGCTCACCAGCCCGGGGCAGGGGTGGCTACGAGCAGTACTTC
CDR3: CASSPARGRGGYEQYF

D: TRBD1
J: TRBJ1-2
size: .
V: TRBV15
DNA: TGTGCCACCAGCAGAGATGGACAGGAGTATGGCTACACCTTC
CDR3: CATSRDGQEYGYTF

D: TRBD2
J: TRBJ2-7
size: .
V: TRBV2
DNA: TGTGCCAGCAGTGAATTGGGCGGGAGATACTCCTCCTACGAGCAGTACTTC
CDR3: CASSELGGRYSSYEQYF

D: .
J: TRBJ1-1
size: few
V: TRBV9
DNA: TGTGCCAGCAGCGTTTCGGGGACTGCGGAAGCTTTCTTT
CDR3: CASSVSGTAEAFF

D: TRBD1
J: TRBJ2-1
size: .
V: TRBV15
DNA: TGTGCCACCGCCGGGACAGATGTGGAGCAGTTCTTC
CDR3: CATAGTDVEQFF

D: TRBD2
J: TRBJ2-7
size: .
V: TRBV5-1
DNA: TGCGCCAGCAGCTTGGGACTAGCGGGTAACTCCTACGAGCAGTACTTC
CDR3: CASSLGLAGNSYEQYF

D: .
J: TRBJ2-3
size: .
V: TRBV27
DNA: TGTGCCAGCAGCCGGTTGGGGGCCGGTGGCTTGAAAGATACGCAGTATTTT
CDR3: CASSRLGAGGLKDTQYF

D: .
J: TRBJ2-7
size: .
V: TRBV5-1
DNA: TGCGCCAGCATAGGCGGTACCTCCTACGAGCAGTACTTC
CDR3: CASIGGTSYEQYF

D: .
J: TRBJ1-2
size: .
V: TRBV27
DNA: TGTGCCAGCAGTTTATCAGGGGCCCCGGGGGACTATGGCTACACCTTC
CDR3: CASSLSGAPGDYGYTF

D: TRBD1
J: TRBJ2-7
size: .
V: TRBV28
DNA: TGTGCCAGCAGTTTAGCCGGACAGGGGAAAGCGTACGAGCAGTACTTC
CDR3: CASSLAGQGKAYEQYF

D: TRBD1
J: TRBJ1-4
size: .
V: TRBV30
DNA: TGTGCCTGGAGGGGGACAGGTACTAATGAAAAACTGTTTTTT
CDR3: CAWRGTGTNEKLFF

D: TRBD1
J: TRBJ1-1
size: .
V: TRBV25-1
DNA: TGTGCCAGCAGTGCACAGGGGCGGAACACTGAAGCTTTCTTT
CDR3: CASSAQGRNTEAFF